The source of this T cell receptor beta chain is a study of T cells in Graves' hyperthyroidism and ophthalmopathy. The study's findings and limits: Model predictions of ophthalmopathy came a median roughly 6.4 months before onset.

There are 15 residues in the CDR3. V shed 3 bases and J 3 bases; nucleotides not matched to a gene: 5. Germline CDR1 SGHDT, CDR2 YYEEEE. Amplification yielded TCR beta CDR3 regions, with RNA transcripts as the source. The study used the HTBI primer set for a first-round RT-PCR of the TCR CDR3. Each CDR3 protein gets one entry after TCRdb re-called the multiplex PCR reads with MiXCR. The sample has a few hundred thousand distinct CDR3 sequences, roughly 13% seen once. Clinical symptoms, serum thyroxine, TRAb, thyroid ultrasound and orbital computed tomography established diagnosis. PBMCs were sourced from approximately 9 ml fresh peripheral blood. This clonotype was seen many times. Its antigen is undetermined.

What was sequenced was blood. This clonotype was sampled from a woman aged 18-29 years with Graves' hyperthyroidism. The chain joins TRBV5-6 to TRBJ1-1; 10 nucleotides agree with TRBD1. CDR3: CASSSPGQGHTEAFF. DNA of the CDR3: TGTGCCAGCAGCTCACCGGGACAGGGGCACACTGAAGCTTTCTTT. The whole variable domain, filled in from reference TRBV5-6 and TRBJ1-1, reads DAGVTQSPTHLIKTRGQQVTLRCSPKSGHDTVSWYQQALGQGPQFIFQYYEEEERQRGNFPDRFSGHQFPNYSSELNVNALLLGDSALYLCASSSPGQGHTEAFFGQGTRLTVV.